This T cell receptor beta chain was recovered during a study of shared clonotypes between healthy human individuals. The germline gives CDR1 GTSNPN, CDR2 SVGIG (reference sequence). Trimming removed 3 bases at V and 4 bases at J, with 6 bases between. CDR3 size: 11 residues. Study results and limitations: Relative to memory subsets, naive subsets generally showed larger estimated richness.

Everyone who donated was a Caucasian adult who lived in Nashville, Tennessee. It was at deep level that the assay was run. Every immunoSEQ plate was one replicate of a subset's evenly spread DNA. This table comes from immunoSEQ multiplex PCR, and its TCRdb copy is limited to in-frame clones, with some not included. The sample holds more than 1,200,000 clones, less than 99% seen once. About this clone: The antigen is undetermined.

The V and J genes are TRBV30 and TRBJ2-5; D unclear. Sample: naive CD4+ T cells sorted from blood. Documented subset: CD45RA+ positively selected. The clonotype originates from a man younger than 45 in good health. In DNA, the CDR3 is TGTGCCTGGAGCGCCCGAGAGACCCAGTACTTC. Translated, it gives CAWSARETQYF.